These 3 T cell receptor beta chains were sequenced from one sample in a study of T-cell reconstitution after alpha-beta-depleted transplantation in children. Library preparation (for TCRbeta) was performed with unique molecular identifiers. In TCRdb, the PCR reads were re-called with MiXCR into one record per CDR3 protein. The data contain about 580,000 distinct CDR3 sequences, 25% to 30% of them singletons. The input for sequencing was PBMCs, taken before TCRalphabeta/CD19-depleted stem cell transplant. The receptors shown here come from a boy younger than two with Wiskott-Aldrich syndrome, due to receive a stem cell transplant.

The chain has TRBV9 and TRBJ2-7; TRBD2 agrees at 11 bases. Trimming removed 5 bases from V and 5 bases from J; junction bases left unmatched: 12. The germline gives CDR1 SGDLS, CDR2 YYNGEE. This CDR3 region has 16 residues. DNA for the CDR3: TGTGCCAGCAGGGGTAATACTAGCGGGAGTTTCAACGAGCAGTACTTC. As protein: CASRGNTSGSFNEQYF.

CDR3 nucleotide sequence: TGTGCCACCAGTGGCGGACAGGGTGGAAATGAGCAGTTCTTC. This encodes CATSGGQGGNEQFF. The gene calls are TRBV24-1 and TRBJ2-1; 8 bases align to TRBD1. The ends lost 5 bases at V and 7 bases at J; junction bases unmatched: 6. CDR1 and CDR2 from the germline V gene are KGHDR and SFDVKD. The CDR3 is made up of 14 amino acids.

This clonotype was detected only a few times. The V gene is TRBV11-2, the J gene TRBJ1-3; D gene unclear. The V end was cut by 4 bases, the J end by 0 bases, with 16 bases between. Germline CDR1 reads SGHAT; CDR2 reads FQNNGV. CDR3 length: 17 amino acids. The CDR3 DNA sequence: TGTGCCAGCAGCTCATCCGCAGTACGGAACTCTGGAAACACCATATATTTT. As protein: CASSSSAVRNSGNTIYF.